This TCR beta chain was identified in a study of cytomegalovirus exposure and HLA in healthy donors. Study results and limitations: Data from an earlier analysis indicated that most TCR beta V segments were productive either about 90% or about 30% of the time. The number of N-insertions in an Asian-associated ancestry cluster was reportedly below the roughly 620-donor mean in a later analysis.

This PCR relied on a set of 60 Vbeta primers and 13 Jbeta primers. This table comes from immunoSEQ multiplex PCR, and its TCRdb copy is limited to in-frame clones, with some not included. The table has 65,000 to 70,000 clones, approximately 68% seen once. This clone has just one count. Its cognate antigen is unknown. This sequence was found in a woman younger than 45 in good health and CMV-seronegative. Input material: PBMCs.

CDR3 region: CASSSGTGSQTQYF. The CDR3 DNA reads as TGTGCCAGCAGTTCCGGGACAGGGTCTCAGACCCAGTACTTC. The chain couples TRBV6-5 to TRBJ2-5, with 9 bases lining up with TRBD1. The CDR3 length is 14 residues. The V segment lost 4 bases and the J segment 6 bases; nucleotides outside the gene matches: 6. Germline assignment: CDR1 MNHEY and CDR2 SVGAGI.